Below, 4 T cell receptor beta chains from the same sample are listed, as sequenced in a study of T-cell reconstitution after alpha-beta-depleted transplantation in children. Unique molecular identifiers were built into the TCRbeta library. TCRdb reprocessed the PCR reads with MiXCR, giving one entry per CDR3 protein. Of some 220,000 distinct CDR3 sequences listed, about 9.5% are singletons. The sample in question was PBMCs from the stem cell graft donor, obtained from the stem cell graft. These receptors all stem from a human donor who donated a stem cell graft to a child with acute lymphoblastic leukemia.

A single count supports this clonotype. The chain carries TRBV10-1 and TRBJ2-7, with 7 nucleotides matching TRBD2. Trimming at V came to 6 bases and at J to 6 bases, leaving 5 bases not matched to a gene. CDR3 length: 12 amino acids. Looked up from germline, CDR1 is WNHNN and CDR2 is SYGVQD (reference sequence). Here the CDR3 reads CASRGPGGEQYF. The DNA of the CDR3 is TGCGCCAGCAGGGGACCGGGGGGCGAGCAGTACTTC.

This clonotype has ten or more counts. This sequence joins TRBV7-8 and TRBJ1-5; the D is unclear. V was trimmed by 2 bases and J by 5 bases, leaving 7 bases between them. CDR1 and CDR2 (germline): SGHVS, FQNEAQ. The CDR3 extends over 13 amino acids. The CDR3 DNA sequence: TGTGCCAGCAGCTTAAGTCAGTATCAGCCCCAGCATTTT. Translated, it gives CASSLSQYQPQHF. Looking up the rest from reference TRBV7-8 and TRBJ1-5 gives the full variable domain: GAGVSQSPRYKVAKRGQDVALRCDPISGHVSLFWYQQALGQGPEFLTYFQNEAQLDKSGLPSDRFFAERPEGSVSTLKIQRTQQEDSAVYLCASSLSQYQPQHFGDGTRLSIL.

This clonotype was counted a few times. The genes are TRBV12-5 and TRBJ2-7, with a tentative D call TRBD1 (6 bases). Germline-derived CDR1 and CDR2 are LGHNT and FRNRAP. This CDR3 comprises 15 residues. V was clipped by 0 bases and J by 2 bases, with 11 bases between them. The CDR3 here is CASGLVVGAPYEQYF. The CDR3 coding sequence is TGTGCTAGTGGTTTGGTAGTGGGGGCCCCCTACGAGCAGTACTTC.

This clonotype was counted many times. The chain recombines TRBV7-4 with TRBJ2-6, with 8 bases identical to TRBD1. This CDR3 contains 17 residues. The germline CDR1 and CDR2 sequences are SGHVT and SQSDAQ. The V and J ends lost 2 bases and 2 bases, in that order; junction bases with no gene match: 5. As DNA, the CDR3 is TGTGCCAGCAGCTTATGGACAGGGTTTACTGGGGCCAACGTCCTGACTTTC. Protein: CASSLWTGFTGANVLTF.